The source of this T cell receptor beta chain is a study of blood T cell repertoires in COVID-19. Study at large: T cells, B-cell-depleted T cells, or PBMCs supplied cDNA or gDNA.

CDR1 is LNHDA, CDR2 SQIVND, per germline (reference sequence). This CDR3 comprises 12 residues. Trimming removed 5 bases from V and 5 bases from J, with 7 bases in between. The table came from immunoSEQ multiplex PCR; TCRdb's copy has only in-frame clones and leaves some out. The sample has under 350,000 clones, around 87% seen once; the top ten hold around 3.6%. The sequenced sample was peripheral blood. This clonotype was obtained from a man between 18 and 35 years old with active or convalescent COVID-19. The chain recombines TRBV19 with TRBJ1-5, with D perhaps matching TRBD1 (5 bases). CDR3 amino acids: CASSAGHQPQHF. CDR3 DNA sequence: TGTGCCAGTAGTGCAGGGCATCAGCCCCAGCATTTT.